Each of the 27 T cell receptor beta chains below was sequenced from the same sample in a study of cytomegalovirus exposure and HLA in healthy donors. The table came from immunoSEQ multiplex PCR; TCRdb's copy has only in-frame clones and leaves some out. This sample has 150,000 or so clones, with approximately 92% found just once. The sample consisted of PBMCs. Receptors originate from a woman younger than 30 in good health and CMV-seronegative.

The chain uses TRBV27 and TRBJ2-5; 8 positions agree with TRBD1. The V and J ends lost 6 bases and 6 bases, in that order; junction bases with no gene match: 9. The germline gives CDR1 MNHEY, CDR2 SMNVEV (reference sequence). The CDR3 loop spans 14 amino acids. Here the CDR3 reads CASRPAGGWKTQYF. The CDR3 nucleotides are TGTGCCAGCAGACCGGCAGGGGGCTGGAAGACCCAGTACTTC.

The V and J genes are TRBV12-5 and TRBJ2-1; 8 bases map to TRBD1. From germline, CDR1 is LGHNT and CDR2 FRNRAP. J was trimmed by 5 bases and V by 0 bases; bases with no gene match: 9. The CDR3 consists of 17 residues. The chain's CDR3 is CASGLVFPGGWDNEQFF. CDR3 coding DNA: TGTGCTAGTGGTTTGGTTTTCCCAGGGGGCTGGGACAATGAGCAGTTCTTC. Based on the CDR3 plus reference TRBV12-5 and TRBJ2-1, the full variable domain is DARVTQTPRHKVTEMGQEVTMRCQPILGHNTVFWYRQTMMQGLELLAYFRNRAPLDDSGMPKDRFSAEMPDATLATLKIQPSEPRDSAVYFCASGLVFPGGWDNEQFFGPGTRLTVL.

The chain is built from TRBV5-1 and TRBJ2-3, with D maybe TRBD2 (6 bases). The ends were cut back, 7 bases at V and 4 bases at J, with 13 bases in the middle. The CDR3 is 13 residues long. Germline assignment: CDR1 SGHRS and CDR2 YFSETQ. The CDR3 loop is CASGRGWPDTQYF. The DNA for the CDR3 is TGCGCCAGCGGGCGGGGTTGGCCAGATACGCAGTATTTT.

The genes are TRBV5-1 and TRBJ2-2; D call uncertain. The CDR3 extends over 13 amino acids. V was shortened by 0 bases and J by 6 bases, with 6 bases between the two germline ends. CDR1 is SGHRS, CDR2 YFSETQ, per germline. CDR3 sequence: CASSLESAGELFF. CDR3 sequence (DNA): TGCGCCAGCAGCTTGGAGTCGGCCGGGGAGCTGTTTTTT.

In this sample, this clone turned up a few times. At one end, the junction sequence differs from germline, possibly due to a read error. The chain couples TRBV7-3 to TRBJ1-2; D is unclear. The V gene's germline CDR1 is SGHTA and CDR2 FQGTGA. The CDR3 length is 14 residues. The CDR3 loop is CASSLTGEIDGYTF. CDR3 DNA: TGTGCCAGCAGCCTAACCGGGGAAATTGATGGCTACACCTTC. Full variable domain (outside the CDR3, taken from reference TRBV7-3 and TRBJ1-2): GAGVSQTPSNKVTEKGKYVELRCDPISGHTALYWYRQSLGQGPEFLIYFQGTGAADDSGLPNDRFFAVRPEGSVSTLKIQRTERGDSAVYLCASSLTGEIDGYTFGSGTRLTVV.

CDR3 in DNA: TGTGCCAGCAGTACCAGACAGCCCCAAGAGACCCAGTACTTC. This codes for CASSTRQPQETQYF. J is TRBJ2-5 and V is TRBV2, with D possibly matching TRBD1 (5 bases). Germline V gene sequence: CDR1 SNHLY, CDR2 FYNNEI. The CDR3 is 14 amino acids. Trimming removed 5 bases at V and 1 base at J, with 11 bases between.

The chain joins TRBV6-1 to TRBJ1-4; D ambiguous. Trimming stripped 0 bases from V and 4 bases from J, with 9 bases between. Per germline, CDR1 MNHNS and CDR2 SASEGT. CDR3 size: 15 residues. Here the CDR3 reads CASSEATYVNEKLFF. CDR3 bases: TGTGCCAGCAGTGAAGCAACATACGTTAATGAAAAACTGTTTTTT.

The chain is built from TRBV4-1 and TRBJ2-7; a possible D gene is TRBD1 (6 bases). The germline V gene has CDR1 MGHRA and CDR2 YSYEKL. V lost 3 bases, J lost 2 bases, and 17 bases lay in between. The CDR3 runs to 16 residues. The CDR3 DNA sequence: TGCGCCAGCAGCCATACAACCGGGACAACCACCTACGAGCAGTACTTC. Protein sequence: CASSHTTGTTTYEQYF.

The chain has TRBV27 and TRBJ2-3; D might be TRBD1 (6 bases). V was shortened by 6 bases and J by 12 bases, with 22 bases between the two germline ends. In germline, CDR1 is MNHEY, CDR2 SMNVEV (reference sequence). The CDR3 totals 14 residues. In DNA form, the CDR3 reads TGTGCCAGCAGCCTAAGGGGCTCGGGGACACCCCAGTATTTT. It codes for CASSLRGSGTPQYF.

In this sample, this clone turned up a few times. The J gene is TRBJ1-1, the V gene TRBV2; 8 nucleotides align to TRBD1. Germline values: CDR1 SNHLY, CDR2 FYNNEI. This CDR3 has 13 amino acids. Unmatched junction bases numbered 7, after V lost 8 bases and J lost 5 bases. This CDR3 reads CASRQGAMTEAFF. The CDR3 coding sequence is TGTGCCAGCCGGCAGGGGGCGATGACTGAAGCTTTCTTT.

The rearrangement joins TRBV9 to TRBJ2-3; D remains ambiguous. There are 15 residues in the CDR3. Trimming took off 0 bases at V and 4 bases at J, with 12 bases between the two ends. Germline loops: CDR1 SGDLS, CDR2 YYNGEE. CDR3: CASSVVPIYSDTQYF. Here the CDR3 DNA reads TGTGCCAGCAGCGTAGTTCCCATCTACTCAGATACGCAGTATTTT.

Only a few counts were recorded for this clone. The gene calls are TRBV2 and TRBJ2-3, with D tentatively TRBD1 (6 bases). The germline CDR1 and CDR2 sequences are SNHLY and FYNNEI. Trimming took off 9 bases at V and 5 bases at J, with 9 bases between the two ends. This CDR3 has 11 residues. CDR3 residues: CASQDRDTQYF. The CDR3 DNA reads TGTGCCAGTCAGGACAGAGATACGCAGTATTTT.

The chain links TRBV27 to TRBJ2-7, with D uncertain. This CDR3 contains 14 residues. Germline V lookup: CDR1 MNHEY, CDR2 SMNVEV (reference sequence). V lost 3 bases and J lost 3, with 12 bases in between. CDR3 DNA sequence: TGTGCCAGCAGTTTTGGGCTCCCGAACTACGAGCAGTACTTC. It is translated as CASSFGLPNYEQYF.

The CDR3 DNA sequence: TGTGCCAGCAGTGATCGGTGGAGGAACACTGAAGCTTTCTTT. Translation: CASSDRWRNTEAFF. This sequence joins TRBV6-1 and TRBJ1-1; D uncertain. This CDR3 has 14 residues. The V gene lost 3 bases and the J gene lost 1 base, with 9 bases spanning the gap. CDR1 is MNHNS, CDR2 SASEGT, per germline.

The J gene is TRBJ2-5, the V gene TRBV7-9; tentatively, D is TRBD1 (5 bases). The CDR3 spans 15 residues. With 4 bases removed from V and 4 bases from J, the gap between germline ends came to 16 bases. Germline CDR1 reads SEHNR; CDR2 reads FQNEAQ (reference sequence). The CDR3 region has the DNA TGTGCCAGCAGCTCTAGGGGCCAGACAATAGAGACCCAGTACTTC. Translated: CASSSRGQTIETQYF.

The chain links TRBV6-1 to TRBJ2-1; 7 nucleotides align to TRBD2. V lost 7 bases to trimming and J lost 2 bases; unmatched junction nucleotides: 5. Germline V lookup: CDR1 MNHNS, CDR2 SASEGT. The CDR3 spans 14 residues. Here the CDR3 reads CASKSSGTYNEQFF. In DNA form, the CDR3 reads TGTGCCAGCAAGTCTAGCGGAACCTACAATGAGCAGTTCTTC.

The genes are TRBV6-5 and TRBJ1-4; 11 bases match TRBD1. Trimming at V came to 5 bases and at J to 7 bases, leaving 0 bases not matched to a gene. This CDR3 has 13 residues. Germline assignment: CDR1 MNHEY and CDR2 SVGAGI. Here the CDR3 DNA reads TGTGCCAGCAGTGGGACAGGGGGTGAAAAACTGTTTTTT. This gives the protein CASSGTGGEKLFF.

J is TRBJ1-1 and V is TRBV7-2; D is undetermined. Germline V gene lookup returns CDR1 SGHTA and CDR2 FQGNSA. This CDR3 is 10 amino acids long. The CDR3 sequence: CGSGNTEAFF. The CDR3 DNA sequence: TGTGGTAGTGGGAACACTGAAGCTTTCTTT.

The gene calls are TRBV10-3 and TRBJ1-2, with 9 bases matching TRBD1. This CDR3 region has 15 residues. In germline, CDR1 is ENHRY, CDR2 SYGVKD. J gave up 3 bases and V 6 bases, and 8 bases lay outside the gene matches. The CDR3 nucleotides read TGTGCCATCAGCGCCGGGACAGGGTACGACTATGGCTACACCTTC. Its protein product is CAISAGTGYDYGYTF.

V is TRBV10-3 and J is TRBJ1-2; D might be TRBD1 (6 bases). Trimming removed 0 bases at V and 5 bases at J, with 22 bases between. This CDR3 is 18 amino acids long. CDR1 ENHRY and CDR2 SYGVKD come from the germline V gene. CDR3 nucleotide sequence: TGTGCCATCAGTGAGTCGATTTCTCTCCTACAGGGACGGTATGGCTACACCTTC. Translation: CAISESISLLQGRYGYTF.

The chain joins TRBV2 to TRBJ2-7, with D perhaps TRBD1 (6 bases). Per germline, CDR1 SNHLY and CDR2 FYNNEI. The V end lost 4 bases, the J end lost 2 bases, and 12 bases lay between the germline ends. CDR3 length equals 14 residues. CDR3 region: CASSVSPGAYEQYF. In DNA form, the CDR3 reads TGTGCCAGCAGTGTATCTCCAGGGGCCTACGAGCAGTACTTC.

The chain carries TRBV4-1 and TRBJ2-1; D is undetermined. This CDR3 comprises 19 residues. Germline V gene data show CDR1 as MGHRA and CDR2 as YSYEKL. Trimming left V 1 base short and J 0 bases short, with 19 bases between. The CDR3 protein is CASSQVGEPDLSSYNEQFF. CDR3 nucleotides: TGCGCCAGCAGCCAAGTGGGCGAACCCGACCTAAGCTCCTACAATGAGCAGTTCTTC.

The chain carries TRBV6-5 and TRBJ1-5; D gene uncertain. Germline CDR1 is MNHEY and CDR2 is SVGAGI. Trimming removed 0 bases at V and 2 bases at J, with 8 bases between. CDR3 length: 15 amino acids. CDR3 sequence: CASSYSRFGNQPQHF. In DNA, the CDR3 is TGTGCCAGCAGTTACTCTCGGTTTGGCAATCAGCCCCAGCATTTT.

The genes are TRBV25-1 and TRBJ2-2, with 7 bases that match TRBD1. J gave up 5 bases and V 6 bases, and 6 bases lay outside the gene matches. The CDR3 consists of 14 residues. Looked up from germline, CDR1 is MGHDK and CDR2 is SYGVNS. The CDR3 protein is CASRLTGITGELFF. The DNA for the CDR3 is TGTGCCAGCAGACTGACAGGGATAACCGGGGAGCTGTTTTTT. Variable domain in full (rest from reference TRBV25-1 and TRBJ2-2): EADIYQTPRYLVIGTGKKITLECSQTMGHDKMYWYQQDPGMELHLIHYSYGVNSTEKGDLSSESTVSRIRTEHFPLTLESARPSHTSQYLCASRLTGITGELFFGEGSRLTVL.

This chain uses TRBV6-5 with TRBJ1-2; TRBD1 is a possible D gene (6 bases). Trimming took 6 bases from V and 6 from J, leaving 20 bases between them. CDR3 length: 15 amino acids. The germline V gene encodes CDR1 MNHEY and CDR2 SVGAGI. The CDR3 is CASSKNRVGPNGYTF. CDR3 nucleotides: TGTGCCAGCAGCAAAAACAGGGTAGGGCCGAATGGCTACACCTTC.

The CDR3 loop reads CASSMGLAGNNEQFF. CDR3 sequence (DNA): TGTGCCAGCAGCATGGGACTAGCGGGGAACAATGAGCAGTTCTTC. The chain carries TRBV5-4 and TRBJ2-1; TRBD2 agrees at 13 bases. The CDR3 has 15 amino acids. Trimming cost V 4 bases and J 5 bases; bases outside gene matches: 3. Germline CDR1 and CDR2: SGHNT and YYREEE (reference sequence).

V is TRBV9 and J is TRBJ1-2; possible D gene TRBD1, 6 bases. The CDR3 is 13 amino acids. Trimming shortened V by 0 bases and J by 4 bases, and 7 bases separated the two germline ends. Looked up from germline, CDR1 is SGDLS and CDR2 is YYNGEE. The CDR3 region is CASSVAQGYGYTF. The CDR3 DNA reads TGTGCCAGCAGCGTAGCACAGGGCTATGGCTACACCTTC.